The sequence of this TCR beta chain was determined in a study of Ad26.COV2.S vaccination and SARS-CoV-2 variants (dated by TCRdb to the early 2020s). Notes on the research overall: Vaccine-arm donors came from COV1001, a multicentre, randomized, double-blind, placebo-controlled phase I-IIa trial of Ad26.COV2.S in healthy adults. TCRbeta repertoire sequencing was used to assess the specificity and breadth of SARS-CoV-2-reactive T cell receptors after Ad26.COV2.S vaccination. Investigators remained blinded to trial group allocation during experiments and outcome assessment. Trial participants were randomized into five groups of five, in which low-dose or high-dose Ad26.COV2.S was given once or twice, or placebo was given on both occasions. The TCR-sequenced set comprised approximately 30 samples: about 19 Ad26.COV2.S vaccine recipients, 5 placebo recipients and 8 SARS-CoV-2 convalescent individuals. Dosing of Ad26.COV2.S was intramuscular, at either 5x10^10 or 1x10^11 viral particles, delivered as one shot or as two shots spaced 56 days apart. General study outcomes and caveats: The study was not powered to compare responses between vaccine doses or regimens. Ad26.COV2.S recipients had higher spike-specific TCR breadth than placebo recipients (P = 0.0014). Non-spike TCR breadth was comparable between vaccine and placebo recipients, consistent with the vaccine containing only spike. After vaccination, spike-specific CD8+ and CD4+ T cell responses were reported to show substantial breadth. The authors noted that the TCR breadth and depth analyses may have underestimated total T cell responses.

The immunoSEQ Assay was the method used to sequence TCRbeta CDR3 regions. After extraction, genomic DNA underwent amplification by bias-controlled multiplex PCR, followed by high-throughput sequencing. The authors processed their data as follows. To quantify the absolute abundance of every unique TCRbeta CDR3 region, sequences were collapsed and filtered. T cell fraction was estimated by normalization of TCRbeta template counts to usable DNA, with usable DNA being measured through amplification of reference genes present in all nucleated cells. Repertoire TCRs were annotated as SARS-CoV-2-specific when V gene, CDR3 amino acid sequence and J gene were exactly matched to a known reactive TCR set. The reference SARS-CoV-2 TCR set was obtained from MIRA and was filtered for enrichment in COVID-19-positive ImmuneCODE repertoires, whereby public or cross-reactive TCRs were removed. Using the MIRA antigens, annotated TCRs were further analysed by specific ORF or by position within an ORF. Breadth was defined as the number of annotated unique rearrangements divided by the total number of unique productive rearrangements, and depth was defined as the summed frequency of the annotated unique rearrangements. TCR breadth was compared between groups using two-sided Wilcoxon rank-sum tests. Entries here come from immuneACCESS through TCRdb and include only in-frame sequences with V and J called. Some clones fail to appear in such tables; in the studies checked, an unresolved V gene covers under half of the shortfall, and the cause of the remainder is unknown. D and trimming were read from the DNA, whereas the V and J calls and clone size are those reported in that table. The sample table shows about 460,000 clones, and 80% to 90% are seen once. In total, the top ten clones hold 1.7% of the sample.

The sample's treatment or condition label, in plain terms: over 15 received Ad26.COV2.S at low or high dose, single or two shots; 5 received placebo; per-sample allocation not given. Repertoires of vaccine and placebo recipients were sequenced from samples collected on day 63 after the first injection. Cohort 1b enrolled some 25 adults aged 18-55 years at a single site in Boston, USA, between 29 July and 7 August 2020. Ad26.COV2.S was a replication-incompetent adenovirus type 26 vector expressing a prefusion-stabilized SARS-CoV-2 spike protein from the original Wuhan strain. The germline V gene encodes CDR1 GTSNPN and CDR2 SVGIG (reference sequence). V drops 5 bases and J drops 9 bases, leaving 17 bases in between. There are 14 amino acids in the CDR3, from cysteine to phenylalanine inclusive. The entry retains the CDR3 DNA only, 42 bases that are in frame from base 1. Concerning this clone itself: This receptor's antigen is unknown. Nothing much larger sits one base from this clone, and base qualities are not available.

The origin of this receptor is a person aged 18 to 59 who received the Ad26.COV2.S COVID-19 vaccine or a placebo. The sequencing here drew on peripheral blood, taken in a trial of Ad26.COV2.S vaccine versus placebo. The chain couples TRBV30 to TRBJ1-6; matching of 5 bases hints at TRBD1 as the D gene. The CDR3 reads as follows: CAWGETVLSSPLHF. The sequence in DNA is TGTGCCTGGGGGGAGACAGTTCTGAGTTCACCCCTCCACTTT. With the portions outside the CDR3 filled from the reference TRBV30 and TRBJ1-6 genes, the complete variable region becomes SQTIHQWPATLVQPVGSPLSLECTVEGTSNPNLYWYRQAAGRGLQLLFYSVGIGQISSEVPQNLSASRPQDRQFILSSKKLLLSDSGFYLCAWGETVLSSPLHFGNGTRLTVT.